This TCR beta chain was identified in a study of cytomegalovirus exposure and HLA in healthy donors. Study-level information: Roughly 80 million unique TCRs from HLA-typed donors were held in an early data release.

Study results and limitations: The study found most TCR sequences rare, yet found some public TCRs in many donors. Per a later analysis, HLA-associated TCR beta chains showed more clonal expansion than other, equally common TCR beta chains. The classifier was said to identify cytomegalovirus status with high specificity and sensitivity.

Germline V gene lookup returns CDR1 SGHKS and CDR2 YYEKEE (reference sequence). Between the trimmed V and J ends, which lost 1 base and 1 base, there was a span of 8 bases. This CDR3 has 15 amino acids. This clone was found once. Its antigen is unknown. Researchers ran the PCR with 60 Vbeta and 13 Jbeta primers. Sequencing was performed with immunoSEQ multiplex PCR; in TCRdb, only in-frame clones are kept and a portion is missing. Among 95,000 to 150,000 clones listed, 75% to 85% were seen once. V gene TRBV5-5 combines with J gene TRBJ2-2; D is unresolved. The sample consisted of PBMCs. This receptor was taken from a man over 45 in good health and CMV-seronegative. The CDR3: CASSLFAVNTGELFF. The DNA of the CDR3 is TGTGCCAGCAGCTTGTTTGCGGTGAACACCGGGGAGCTGTTTTTT.